The 10 T cell receptor beta chains in this list originate from one sample, sequenced in a study of identical twins. TCRdb reprocessed the 5' RACE reads via MiXCR and lists one record per CDR3 protein. The sample consists of some 1,700,000 distinct CDR3 sequences, less than 40% of them appearing once. The material sequenced was cord blood. Receptors were obtained from a newborn girl in good health.

The V and J genes are TRBV25-1 and TRBJ2-5; D gene uncertain. The CDR3 is 12 residues long. Trimming pared 6 bases from V and 2 bases from J, leaving 7 bases between. The germline V gene has CDR1 MGHDK and CDR2 SYGVNS. This CDR3 is CASSKSQETQYF. As DNA, the CDR3 is TGTGCCAGCAGCAAATCTCAAGAGACCCAGTACTTC.

Notes on this clonotype: The junction and the germline gene differ at one end; a read error may be behind it. This chain joins TRBV20-1 and TRBJ1-5, with TRBD1 identical over 7 bases. The germline V gene encodes CDR1 DFQATT and CDR2 SNEGSKA (reference sequence). This CDR3 has 13 residues. The CDR3 region is CSARQGGNQPHHF. The CDR3 DNA sequence: TGCAGTGCTAGACAGGGGGGCAATCAGCCCCACCATTTT.

This chain uses TRBV5-1 with TRBJ2-1; tentatively, D is TRBD1 (6 bases). The assigned J gene may be wrong: the sequence end matches TRBJ2-7 better. The CDR3 loop spans 16 amino acids. From germline, CDR1 is SGHRS and CDR2 YFSETQ. CDR3 sequence reads: CASRLRQALSYNEQYF. CDR3 bases: TGCGCCAGCAGACTACGACAGGCCCTTTCCTACAATGAGCAGTACTTC.

V usage is TRBV28 and J usage is TRBJ2-7, with 9 nucleotides matching TRBD1. The J call is in doubt because the DNA end fits TRBJ2-5 better. The CDR3 covers 15 residues. Germline CDR1 MDHEN, CDR2 SYDVKM. The CDR3, as DNA: TGTGCCAGCAGTTTACCTACAGGGGGCGGGGAGACCCAGTACTTC. Residues: CASSLPTGGGETQYF.

This clonotype has just a few counts. The J gene is TRBJ2-5, the V gene TRBV6-5, with 7 bases aligning to TRBD1. There are 13 residues in the CDR3. The junction had 0 bases not matched to a gene; V was cut back by 2 bases and J by 3 bases. CDR1 is MNHEY and CDR2 is SVGAGI in the germline V gene. This CDR3 is CASSYTGEETQYF. CDR3 bases: TGTGCCAGCAGTTACACAGGGGAAGAGACCCAGTACTTC.

The chain is built from TRBV27 and TRBJ1-2; a possible D gene is TRBD1 (5 bases). Trimming stripped 3 bases from V and 4 bases from J, with 15 bases between. Germline-derived CDR1 and CDR2 are MNHEY and SMNVEV (reference sequence). The CDR3 length is 15 residues. The CDR3 here is CASSFMAGRIYGYTF. Here the CDR3 DNA reads TGTGCCAGCAGTTTTATGGCAGGGCGAATCTATGGCTACACCTTC.

This chain connects TRBV10-3 to TRBJ1-2, with 9 bases aligning to TRBD1. Germline assignment: CDR1 ENHRY and CDR2 SYGVKD. Trimming removed 8 bases from V and 4 bases from J; junction bases left unmatched: 2. This CDR3 region has 12 residues. The CDR3, as DNA: TGTGCCATCTCGACAGGGGGCTATGGCTACACCTTC. The encoded protein is CAISTGGYGYTF.

This clonotype occurred many times. J is TRBJ2-3 and V is TRBV4-2, with D unclear. The V end was cut by 4 bases, the J end by 5 bases, with 10 bases between. This CDR3 region has 13 residues. Looked up from germline, CDR1 is LGHNA and CDR2 is YNFKEQ. CDR3: CASSRLSRDTQYF. The DNA for the CDR3 is TGTGCCAGCAGCCGCTTATCCAGAGATACGCAGTATTTT.

This chain joins TRBV5-1 and TRBJ2-5; 12 bases match TRBD1. The CDR3 is 16 residues long. Germline V lookup: CDR1 SGHRS, CDR2 YFSETQ. V gave up 0 bases and J gave up 11 bases; unmatched junction bases: 11. CDR3 sequence reads: CASSLVPGTGGNEQYF. CDR3 nucleotides: TGCGCCAGCAGCTTGGTTCCCGGGACAGGGGGCAATGAGCAGTACTTC. Together with reference TRBV5-1 and TRBJ2-5, the CDR3 gives the full variable domain: KAGVTQTPRYLIKTRGQQVTLSCSPISGHRSVSWYQQTPGQGLQFLFEYFSETQRNKGNFPGRFSGRQFSNSRSEMNVSTLELGDSALYLCASSLVPGTGGNEQYFGPGTRLLVL.

The chain combines TRBV6-1 with TRBJ1-2; D might be TRBD1 (6 bases). CDR3 length equals 16 residues. V was trimmed by 8 bases and J by 2 bases, leaving 21 bases between them. The germline CDR1 and CDR2 sequences are MNHNS and SASEGT. CDR3 sequence: CASLPPGVRQNYGYTF. The CDR3 region has the DNA TGTGCCAGCCTCCCCCCAGGGGTTCGACAGAACTATGGCTACACCTTC.